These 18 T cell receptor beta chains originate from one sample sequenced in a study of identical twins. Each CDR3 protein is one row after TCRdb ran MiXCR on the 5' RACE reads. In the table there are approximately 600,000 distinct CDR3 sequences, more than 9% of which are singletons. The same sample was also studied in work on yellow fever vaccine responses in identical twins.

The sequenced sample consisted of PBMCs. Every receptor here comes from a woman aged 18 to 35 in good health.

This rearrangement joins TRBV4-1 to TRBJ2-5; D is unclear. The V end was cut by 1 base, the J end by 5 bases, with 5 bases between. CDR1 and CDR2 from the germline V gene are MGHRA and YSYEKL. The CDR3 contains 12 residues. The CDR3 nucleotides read TGCGCCAGCAGCCAAGCCGAGGAGACCCAGTACTTC. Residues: CASSQAEETQYF.

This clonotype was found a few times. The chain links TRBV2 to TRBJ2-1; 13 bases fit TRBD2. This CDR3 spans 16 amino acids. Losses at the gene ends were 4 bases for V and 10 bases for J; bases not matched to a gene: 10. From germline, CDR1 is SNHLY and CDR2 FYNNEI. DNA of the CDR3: TGTGCCAGCAGTGCAATTGGACTAGCGGGGGAGGAAGAGCAGTTCTTC. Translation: CASSAIGLAGEEEQFF.

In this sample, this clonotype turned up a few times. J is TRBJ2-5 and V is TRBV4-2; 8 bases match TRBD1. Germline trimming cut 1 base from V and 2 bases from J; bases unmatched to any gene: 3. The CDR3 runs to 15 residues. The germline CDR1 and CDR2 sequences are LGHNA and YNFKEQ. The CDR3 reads CASSQAGTGQETQYF. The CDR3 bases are TGTGCCAGCAGCCAAGCAGGGACAGGTCAAGAGACCCAGTACTTC.

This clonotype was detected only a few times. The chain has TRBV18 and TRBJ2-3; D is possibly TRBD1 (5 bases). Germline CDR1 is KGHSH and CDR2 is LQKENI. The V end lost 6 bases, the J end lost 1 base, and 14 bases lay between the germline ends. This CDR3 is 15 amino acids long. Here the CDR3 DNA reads TGTGCCAGCTCCCCTTCGGACACCCGCACAGATACGCAGTATTTT. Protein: CASSPSDTRTDTQYF.

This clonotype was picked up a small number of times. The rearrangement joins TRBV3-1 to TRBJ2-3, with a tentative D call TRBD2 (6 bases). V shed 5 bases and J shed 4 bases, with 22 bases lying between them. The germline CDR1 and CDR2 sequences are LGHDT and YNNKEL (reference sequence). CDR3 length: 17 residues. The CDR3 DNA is TGTGCCAGCAGCAAAAGAGGGCTAGCGATGAGTTCAGATACGCAGTATTTT. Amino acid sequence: CASSKRGLAMSSDTQYF.

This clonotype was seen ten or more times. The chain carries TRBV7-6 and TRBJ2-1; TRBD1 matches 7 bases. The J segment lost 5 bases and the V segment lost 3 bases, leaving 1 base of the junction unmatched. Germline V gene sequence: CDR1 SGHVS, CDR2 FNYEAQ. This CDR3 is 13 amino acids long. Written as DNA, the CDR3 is TGTGCCAGCAGCTTGACAGGGAACAATGAGCAGTTCTTC. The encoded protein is CASSLTGNNEQFF.

The CDR3 sequence: CASSYFVASHEQFF. Written as DNA, the CDR3 is TGTGCCAGCAGTTACTTCGTAGCTTCCCATGAGCAGTTCTTC. The chain combines TRBV6-2 or TRBV6-3 with TRBJ2-1; D gene uncertain. Per the germline V gene, CDR1 is MNHEY and CDR2 is SVGEGT. There are 14 residues in the CDR3. V was clipped by 1 base and J by 8 bases, with 12 bases between them.

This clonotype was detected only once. CDR3: CASSLFQGYEQYF. CDR3 nucleotide sequence: TGTGCCAGCAGTTTGTTCCAGGGTTACGAGCAGTACTTC. The rearrangement links TRBV13 to TRBJ2-7; the D gene is possibly TRBD1 (5 bases). V shed 6 bases and J shed 4 bases, with 13 bases lying between them. CDR3 size: 13 residues. Per the germline V gene, CDR1 is PRHDT and CDR2 is FYEKMQ (reference sequence).

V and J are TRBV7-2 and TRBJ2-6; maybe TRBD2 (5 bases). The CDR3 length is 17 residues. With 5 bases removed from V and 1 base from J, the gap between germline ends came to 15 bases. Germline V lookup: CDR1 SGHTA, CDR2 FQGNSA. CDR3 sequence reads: CASSGQVKRSGANVLTF. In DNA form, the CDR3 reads TGTGCCAGCAGCGGGCAGGTTAAGCGGTCTGGGGCCAACGTCCTGACTTTC.

The CDR3, as DNA: TGTGCCAGCAGTGAAGGCGGGGGAAGACTCGAGCAGTACTTC. Its translation is CASSEGGGRLEQYF. The rearrangement uses TRBV2 and TRBJ2-7; 7 nucleotides line up with TRBD2. CDR3 length: 14 amino acids. Germline assignment: CDR1 SNHLY and CDR2 FYNNEI. V lost 1 base, J lost 6 bases, and 6 bases stayed unmatched.

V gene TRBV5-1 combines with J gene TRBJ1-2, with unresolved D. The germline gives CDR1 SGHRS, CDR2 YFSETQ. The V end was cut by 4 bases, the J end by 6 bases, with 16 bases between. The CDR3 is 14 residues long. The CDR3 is CASSVPHDGHGYTF. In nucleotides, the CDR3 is TGCGCCAGCAGCGTGCCCCACGACGGCCATGGCTACACCTTC.

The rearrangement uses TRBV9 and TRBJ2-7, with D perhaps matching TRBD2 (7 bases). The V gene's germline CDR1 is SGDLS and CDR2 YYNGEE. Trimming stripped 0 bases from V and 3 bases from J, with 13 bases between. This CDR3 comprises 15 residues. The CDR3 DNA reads TGTGCCAGCAGCGTAGCCTGGGGGGGCCACTACGAGCAGTACTTC. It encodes CASSVAWGGHYEQYF.

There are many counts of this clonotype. CDR3 sequence (DNA): TGCGCCAGCAGCTTGTTGGCAGGGGGGGACACTGAAGCTTTCTTT. Its translation is CASSLLAGGDTEAFF. The chain has TRBV5-1 and TRBJ1-1; the match to TRBD1 covers 7 bases. The CDR3 is 15 amino acids. V shed 1 base, J shed 3 bases, and the junction held 6 bases outside the gene matches. Germline CDR1 reads SGHRS; CDR2 reads YFSETQ.

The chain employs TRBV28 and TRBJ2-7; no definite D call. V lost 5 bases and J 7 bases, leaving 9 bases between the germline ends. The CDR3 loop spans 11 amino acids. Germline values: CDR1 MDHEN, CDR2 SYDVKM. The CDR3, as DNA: TGTGCCAGCAGTCTTTCTAGAGAGCAGTACTTC. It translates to CASSLSREQYF. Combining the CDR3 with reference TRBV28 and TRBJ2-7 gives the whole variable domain DVKVTQSSRYLVKRTGEKVFLECVQDMDHENMFWYRQDPGLGLRLIYFSYDVKMKEKGDIPEGYSVSREKKERFSLILESASTNQTSMYLCASSLSREQYFGPGTRLTVT.

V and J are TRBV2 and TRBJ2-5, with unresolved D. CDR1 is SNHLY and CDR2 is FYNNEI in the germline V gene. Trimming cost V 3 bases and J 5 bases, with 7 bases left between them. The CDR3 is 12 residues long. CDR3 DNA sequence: TGTGCCAGCAGTGAGGTCAGCGAGACCCAGTACTTC. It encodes CASSEVSETQYF. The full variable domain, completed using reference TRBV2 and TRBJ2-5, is EPEVTQTPSHQVTQMGQEVILRCVPISNHLYFYWYRQILGQKVEFLVSFYNNEISEKSEIFDDQFSVERPDGSNFTLKIRSTKLEDSAMYFCASSEVSETQYFGPGTRLLVL.

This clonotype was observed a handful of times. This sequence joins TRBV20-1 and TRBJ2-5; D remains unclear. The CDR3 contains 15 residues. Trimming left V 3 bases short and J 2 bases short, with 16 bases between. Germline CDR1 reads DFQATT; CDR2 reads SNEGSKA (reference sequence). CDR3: CSARTLDQIQETQYF. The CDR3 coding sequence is TGCAGTGCTAGGACCCTAGATCAGATTCAAGAGACCCAGTACTTC.

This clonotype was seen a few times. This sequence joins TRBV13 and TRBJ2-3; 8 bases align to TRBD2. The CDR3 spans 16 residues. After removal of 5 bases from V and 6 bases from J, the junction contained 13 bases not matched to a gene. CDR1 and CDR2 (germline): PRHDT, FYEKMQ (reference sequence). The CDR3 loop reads CASSPGLEVGVDTQYF. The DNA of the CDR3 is TGTGCCAGCAGCCCGGGACTAGAGGTAGGGGTCGATACGCAGTATTTT.

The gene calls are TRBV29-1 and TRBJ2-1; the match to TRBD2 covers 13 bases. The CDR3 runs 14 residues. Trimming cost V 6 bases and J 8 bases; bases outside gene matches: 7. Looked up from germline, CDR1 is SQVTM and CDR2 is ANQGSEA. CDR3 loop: CSVPGLAGEYEQFF. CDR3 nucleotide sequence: TGCAGCGTCCCTGGACTAGCGGGGGAATATGAGCAGTTCTTC.